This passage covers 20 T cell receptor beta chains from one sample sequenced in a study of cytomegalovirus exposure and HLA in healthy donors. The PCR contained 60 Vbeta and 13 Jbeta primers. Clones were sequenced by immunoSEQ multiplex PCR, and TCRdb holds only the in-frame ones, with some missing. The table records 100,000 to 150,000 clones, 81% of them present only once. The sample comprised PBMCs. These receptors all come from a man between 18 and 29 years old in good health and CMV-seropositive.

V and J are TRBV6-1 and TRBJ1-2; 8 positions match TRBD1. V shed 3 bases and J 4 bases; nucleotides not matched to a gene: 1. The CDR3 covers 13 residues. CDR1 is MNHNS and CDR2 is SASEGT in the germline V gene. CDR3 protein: CASSDTGGYGYTF. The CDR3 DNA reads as TGTGCCAGCAGTGATACAGGGGGCTATGGCTACACCTTC.

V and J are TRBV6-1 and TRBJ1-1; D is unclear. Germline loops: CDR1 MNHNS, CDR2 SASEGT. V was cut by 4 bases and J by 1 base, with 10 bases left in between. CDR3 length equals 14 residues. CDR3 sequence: CASSVSHGNTEAFF. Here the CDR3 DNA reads TGTGCCAGCAGTGTTAGTCACGGGAACACTGAAGCTTTCTTT.

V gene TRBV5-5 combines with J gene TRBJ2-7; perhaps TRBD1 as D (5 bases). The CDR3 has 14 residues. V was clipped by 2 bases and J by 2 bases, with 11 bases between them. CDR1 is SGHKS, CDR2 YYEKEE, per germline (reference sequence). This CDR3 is CASSFTGSPYEQYF. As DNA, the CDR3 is TGTGCCAGCAGCTTTACAGGTTCCCCCTACGAGCAGTACTTC.

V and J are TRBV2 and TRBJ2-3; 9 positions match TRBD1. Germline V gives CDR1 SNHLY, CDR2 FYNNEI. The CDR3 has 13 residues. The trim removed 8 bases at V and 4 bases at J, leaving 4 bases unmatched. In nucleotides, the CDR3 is TGTGCCAGCCGGACAGGGGTAGCAGATACGCAGTATTTT. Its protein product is CASRTGVADTQYF.

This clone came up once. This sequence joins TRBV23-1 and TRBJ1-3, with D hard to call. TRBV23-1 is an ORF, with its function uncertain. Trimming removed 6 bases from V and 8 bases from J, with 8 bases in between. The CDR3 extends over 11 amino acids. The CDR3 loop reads CASRKRDTIYF. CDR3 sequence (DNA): TGCGCCAGCAGAAAGAGGGACACCATATATTTT.

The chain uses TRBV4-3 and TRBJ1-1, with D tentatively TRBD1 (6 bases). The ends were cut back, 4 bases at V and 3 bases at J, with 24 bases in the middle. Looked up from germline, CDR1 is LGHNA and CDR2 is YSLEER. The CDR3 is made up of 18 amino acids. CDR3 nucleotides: TGCGCCAGCAGCCGCCAAGGGGGGGCATCGGTGGGTTACACTGAAGCTTTCTTT. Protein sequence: CASSRQGGASVGYTEAFF.

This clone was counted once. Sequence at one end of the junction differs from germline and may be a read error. CDR3 amino acids: CASGLTGQGETQYF. The CDR3 DNA sequence: TGTGCCAGCGGCTTGACAGGACAAGGGGAGACCCAGTACTTC. The chain carries TRBV7-2 and TRBJ2-5; D is possibly TRBD1 (6 bases). CDR3 length: 14 amino acids. The germline CDR1 and CDR2 sequences are SGHTA and FQGNSA.

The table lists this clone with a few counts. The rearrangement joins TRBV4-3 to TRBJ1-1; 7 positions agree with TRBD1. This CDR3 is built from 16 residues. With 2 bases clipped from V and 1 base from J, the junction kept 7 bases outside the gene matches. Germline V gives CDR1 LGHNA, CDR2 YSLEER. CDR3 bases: TGCGCCAGCAGCCAAAAGCCGACAGGGAAGAACACTGAAGCTTTCTTT. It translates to CASSQKPTGKNTEAFF.

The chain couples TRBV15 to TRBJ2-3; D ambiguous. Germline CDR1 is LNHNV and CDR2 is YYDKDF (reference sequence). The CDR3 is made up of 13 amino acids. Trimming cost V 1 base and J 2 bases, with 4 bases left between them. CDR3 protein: CATSRVATDTQYF. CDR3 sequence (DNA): TGTGCCACCAGCAGAGTGGCCACAGATACGCAGTATTTT.

The CDR3, as DNA: TGTGCCAGCAGCGTAAGAGGGAGCGGTACAGATACGCAGTATTTT. Protein product: CASSVRGSGTDTQYF. The chain couples TRBV9 to TRBJ2-3; tentative D call: TRBD2 (5 bases). The CDR3 loop spans 15 amino acids. Germline CDR1 is SGDLS and CDR2 is YYNGEE. Trimming took off 1 base at V and 3 bases at J, with 12 bases between the two ends.

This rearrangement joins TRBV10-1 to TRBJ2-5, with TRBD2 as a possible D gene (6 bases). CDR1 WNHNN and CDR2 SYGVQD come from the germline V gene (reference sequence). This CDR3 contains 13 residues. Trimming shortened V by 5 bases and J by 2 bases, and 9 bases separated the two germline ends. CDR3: CASSNGGQETQYF. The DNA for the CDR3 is TGCGCCAGCAGTAATGGGGGGCAAGAGACCCAGTACTTC.

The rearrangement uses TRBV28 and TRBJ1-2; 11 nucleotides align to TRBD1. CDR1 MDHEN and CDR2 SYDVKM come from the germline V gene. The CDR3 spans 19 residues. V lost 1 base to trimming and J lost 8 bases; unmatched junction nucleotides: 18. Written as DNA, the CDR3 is TGTGCCAGCAGTTTATATCCGGGACAGGGGGTTCAGGGGGTTAAAGGCTACACCTTC. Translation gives CASSLYPGQGVQGVKGYTF.

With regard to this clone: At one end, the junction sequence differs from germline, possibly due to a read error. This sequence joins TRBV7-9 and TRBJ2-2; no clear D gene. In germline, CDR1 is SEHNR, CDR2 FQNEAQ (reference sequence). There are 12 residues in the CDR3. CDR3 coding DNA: TGTTCCAGCAGCCTCGAGACCGGGGAGCTGTTTTTT. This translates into CSSSLETGELFF.

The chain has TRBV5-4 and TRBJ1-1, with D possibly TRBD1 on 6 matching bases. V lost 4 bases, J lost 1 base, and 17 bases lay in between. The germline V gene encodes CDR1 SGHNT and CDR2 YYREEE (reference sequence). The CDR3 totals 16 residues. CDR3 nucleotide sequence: TGTGCCAGCAGCGGGGACACTTTGACACCGAACACTGAAGCTTTCTTT. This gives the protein CASSGDTLTPNTEAFF.

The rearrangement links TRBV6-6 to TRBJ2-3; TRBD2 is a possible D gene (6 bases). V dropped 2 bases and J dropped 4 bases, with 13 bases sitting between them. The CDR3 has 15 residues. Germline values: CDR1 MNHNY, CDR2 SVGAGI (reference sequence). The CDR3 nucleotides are TGTGCCAGCAGTTACCGGGACCCGGGGGCAGATACGCAGTATTTT. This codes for CASSYRDPGADTQYF.

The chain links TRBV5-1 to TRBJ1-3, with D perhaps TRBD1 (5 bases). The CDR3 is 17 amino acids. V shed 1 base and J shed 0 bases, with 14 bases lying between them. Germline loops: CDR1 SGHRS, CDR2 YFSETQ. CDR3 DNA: TGCGCCAGCAGCTTGCCGGGGGAAGGGAGCTCTGGAAACACCATATATTTT. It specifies CASSLPGEGSSGNTIYF.

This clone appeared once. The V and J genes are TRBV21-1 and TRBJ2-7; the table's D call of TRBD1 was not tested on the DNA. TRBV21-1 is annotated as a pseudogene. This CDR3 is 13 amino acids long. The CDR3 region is CASSTSRVYEQYF. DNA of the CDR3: TGTGCCAGCAGCACCTCCAGGGTTTACGAGCAGTACTTC.

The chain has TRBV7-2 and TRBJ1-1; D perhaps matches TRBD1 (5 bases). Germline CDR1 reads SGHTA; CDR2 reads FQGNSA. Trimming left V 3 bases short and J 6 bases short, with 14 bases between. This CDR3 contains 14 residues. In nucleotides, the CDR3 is TGTGCCAGCAGCTTTTCCAGATGGGGGGCTGAAGCTTTCTTT. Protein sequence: CASSFSRWGAEAFF.

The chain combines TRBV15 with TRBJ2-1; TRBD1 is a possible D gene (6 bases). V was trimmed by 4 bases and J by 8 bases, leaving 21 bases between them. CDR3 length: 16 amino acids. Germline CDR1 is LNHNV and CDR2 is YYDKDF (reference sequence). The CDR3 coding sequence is TGTGCCACCAGCATCACAGGGTACTCGGCGTACGATGAGCAGTTCTTC. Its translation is CATSITGYSAYDEQFF. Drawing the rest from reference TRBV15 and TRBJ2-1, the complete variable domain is DAMVIQNPRYQVTQFGKPVTLSCSQTLNHNVMYWYQQKSSQAPKLLFHYYDKDFNNEADTPDNFQSRRPNTSFCFLDIRSPGLGDTAMYLCATSITGYSAYDEQFFGPGTRLTVL.

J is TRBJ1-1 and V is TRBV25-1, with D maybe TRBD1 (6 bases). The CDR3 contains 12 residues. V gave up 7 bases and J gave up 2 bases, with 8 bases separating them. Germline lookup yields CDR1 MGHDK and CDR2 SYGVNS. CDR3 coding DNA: TGTGCCAGCAAACAGGGAAACACTGAAGCTTTCTTT. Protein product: CASKQGNTEAFF.